This T cell receptor (beta chain) was found in a study of OX40 agonist ivuxolimab in advanced cancers. Sequencing used immunoSEQ multiplex PCR; TCRdb keeps in-frame clones, though not all of them. The table includes around 73,000 clones, 85% to 90% detected once. The CDR3 loop spans 15 amino acids. CDR1 SGHAT and CDR2 FQDESV come from the germline V gene (reference sequence). V dropped 3 bases and J dropped 2; count of bases not matched to a gene: 7. Sequencing was performed on CD4+ or CD8+ T cells sorted from blood, taken in a trial of the OX40 agonist ivuxolimab. This chain connects TRBV11-1 to TRBJ2-7; 7 bases are a match to TRBD1. This clonotype originated in an adult with an advanced solid tumor such as melanoma, head and neck, liver or kidney cancer. The CDR3: CASSFGGTAAYEQYF. Here the CDR3 DNA reads TGTGCCAGCAGCTTCGGTGGGACAGCTGCCTACGAGCAGTACTTC.